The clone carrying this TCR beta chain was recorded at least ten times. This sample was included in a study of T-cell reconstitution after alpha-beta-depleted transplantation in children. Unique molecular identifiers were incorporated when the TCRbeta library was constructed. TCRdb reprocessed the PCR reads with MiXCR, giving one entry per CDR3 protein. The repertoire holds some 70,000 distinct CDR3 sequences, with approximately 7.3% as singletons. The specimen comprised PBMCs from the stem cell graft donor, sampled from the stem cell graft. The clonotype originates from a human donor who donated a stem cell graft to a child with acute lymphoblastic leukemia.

CDR3 residues: CASSFGHNEKLFF. Written as DNA, the CDR3 is TGTGCCAGCAGTTTCGGACATAATGAAAAACTGTTTTTT. The chain couples TRBV6-5 to TRBJ1-4, with D possibly TRBD1 on 5 matching bases. This CDR3 has 13 residues. V lost 4 bases and J lost 4, with 7 bases in between. CDR1 is MNHEY, CDR2 SVGAGI, per germline.